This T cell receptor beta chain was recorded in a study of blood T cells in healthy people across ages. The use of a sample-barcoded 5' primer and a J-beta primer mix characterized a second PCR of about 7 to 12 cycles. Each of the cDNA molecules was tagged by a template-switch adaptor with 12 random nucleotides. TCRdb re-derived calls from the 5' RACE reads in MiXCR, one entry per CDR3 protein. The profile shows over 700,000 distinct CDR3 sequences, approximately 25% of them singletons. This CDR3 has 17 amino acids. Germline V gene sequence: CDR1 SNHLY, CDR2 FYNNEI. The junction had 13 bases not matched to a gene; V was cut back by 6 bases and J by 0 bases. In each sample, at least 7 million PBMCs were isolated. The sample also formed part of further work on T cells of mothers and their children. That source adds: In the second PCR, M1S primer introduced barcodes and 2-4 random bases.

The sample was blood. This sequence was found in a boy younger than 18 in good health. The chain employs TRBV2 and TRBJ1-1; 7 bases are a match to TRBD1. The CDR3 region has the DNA TGTGCCAGCAGAGGACAGGAGGGTATCGAATTGAACACTGAAGCTTTCTTT. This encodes CASRGQEGIELNTEAFF. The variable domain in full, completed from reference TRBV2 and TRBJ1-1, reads EPEVTQTPSHQVTQMGQEVILRCVPISNHLYFYWYRQILGQKVEFLVSFYNNEISEKSEIFDDQFSVERPDGSNFTLKIRSTKLEDSAMYFCASRGQEGIELNTEAFFGQGTRLTVV.